This T cell receptor beta chain came from a study of T cell repertoires in cytomegalovirus infection. The overall study: The authors used CMV epitopes that were HLA-C-restricted (recently identified) and HLA-B-restricted (well studied). Public TCR beta signatures indicated both CMV infection and matching HLA type. Whole-study results and caveats: Summed frequency of public TCR beta families distinguished CMV carriers with the relevant HLA. The ex vivo response was dominated by HLA-C-restricted CMV-specific TCR beta clonotypes.

In germline, CDR1 is SGHKS, CDR2 YYEKEE (reference sequence). V was pared by 3 bases and J by 7 bases, with 11 bases between. This CDR3 spans 13 amino acids. The sample holds one count of this clonotype. What it binds is not known. TCRdb independently ran MiXCR on the reads; one entry per CDR3 protein. The sample lists 640,000 or so distinct CDR3 sequences, 33% occurring once. This clonotype originated in a human donor in good health (CMV status not recorded). Some clones in this sample may be carry-over from other donors' samples. The starting material was cultured PBMCs, obtained from culture after CMV antigen stimulation. V is TRBV5-5 and J is TRBJ2-1, with a possible D match to TRBD2 (6 bases). In DNA, the CDR3 is TGTGCCAGCAGCTCGGCCGGGGGTAATGAGCAGTTCTTC. Amino acid sequence: CASSSAGGNEQFF.